The table lists the clone carrying this T cell receptor beta chain with many counts. The CDR3 extends over 15 amino acids. Germline lookup yields CDR1 LGHNA and CDR2 YSLEER. V gave up 0 bases and J gave up 5 bases; unmatched junction bases: 7. This sample is drawn from a study of response to subunit inactivated influenza vaccine. TCRdb fed the RT-PCR reads into MiXCR, producing one record per CDR3 protein. There are hundreds of thousands of distinct CDR3 sequences in the sample; about 15% occur only once, and 6.5% to 8.5% lies in the top ten. V and J are TRBV4-3 and TRBJ2-7, with TRBD2 matching 7 bases. The sample in question was PBMCs from blood, obtained 14 to 15 days before vaccination. The TCR sequence derives from a man aged 50 to 60 who received an inactivated influenza vaccine. The CDR3 is CASSQDPGGFDEQYF. The CDR3 DNA reads TGCGCCAGCAGCCAAGATCCCGGGGGGTTCGACGAGCAGTACTTC.